These 7 T cell receptor beta chains came from one sample sequenced in a study of T cell repertoires in cytomegalovirus infection. In TCRdb, the reads were re-called with MiXCR into one record per CDR3 protein. The table records under 30,000 distinct CDR3 sequences, 22% of them present only once. Their specific antigens are unknown. Sequences were derived from CD8+ T cells from cultured PBMCs, sampled from culture after CMV antigen stimulation. Receptors originate from a human donor in good health (CMV status not recorded). Some clones in this sample may be carry-over from other donors' samples.

This clonotype came up a few times. The chain has TRBV6-2 or TRBV6-3 and TRBJ2-7; D uncertain. Germline CDR1 and CDR2: MNHEY and SVGEGT. The CDR3 is made up of 11 amino acids. The V end lost 4 bases, the J end lost 2 bases, and 3 bases lay between the germline ends. The CDR3 region has the DNA TGTGCCAGCAGTTTCGCCTACGAGCAGTACTTC. Translating it yields CASSFAYEQYF.

The V and J genes are TRBV7-9 and TRBJ2-4; 8 positions match TRBD1. CDR1 is SEHNR, CDR2 FQNEAQ, per germline (reference sequence). There are 19 residues in the CDR3. The ends lost 5 bases at V and 2 bases at J; junction bases unmatched: 17. The CDR3: CASSDTGTGGSGTKNIQYF. The CDR3 nucleotides read TGTGCCAGCAGCGACACCGGGACAGGAGGTTCGGGGACCAAAAACATTCAGTACTTC.

In its sample, this clonotype was seen many times. The rearrangement joins TRBV7-2 to TRBJ2-7; possible D gene TRBD1, 6 bases. CDR1 and CDR2 from the germline V gene are SGHTA and FQGNSA. V lost 5 bases and J 9 bases, leaving 17 bases between the germline ends. This CDR3 is 13 amino acids long. The CDR3 spells CASSARLQGGQYF. CDR3 in DNA: TGTGCCAGCAGCGCCCGCCTACAGGGCGGGCAGTACTTC. The whole variable domain, remainder taken from reference TRBV7-2 and TRBJ2-7, is GAGVSQSPSNKVTEKGKDVELRCDPISGHTALYWYRQSLGQGLEFLIYFQGNSAPDKSGLPSDRFSAERTGGSVSTLTIQRTQQEDSAVYLCASSARLQGGQYFGPGTRLTVT.

V usage is TRBV6-5 and J usage is TRBJ2-2; D is unresolved. The CDR3 totals 11 residues. The V and J ends lost 6 bases and 7 bases respectively, with 6 bases between them. Germline CDR1 reads MNHEY; CDR2 reads SVGAGI. The CDR3 here is CASSPGGELFF. The CDR3 DNA reads as TGTGCCAGCAGCCCCGGCGGGGAGCTGTTTTTT.

V gene TRBV13 combines with J gene TRBJ2-1, with D possibly matching TRBD1 (6 bases). The CDR3 spans 14 residues. Germline V gene data show CDR1 as PRHDT and CDR2 as FYEKMQ (reference sequence). V was cut by 7 bases and J by 6 bases, with 16 bases left in between. The DNA of the CDR3 is TGTGCCAGCACCAGGGGCGTTTTAGGCAATGAGCAGTTCTTC. The encoded protein is CASTRGVLGNEQFF.

This clonotype was detected many times. The chain links TRBV7-8 to TRBJ1-6; no clear D gene. V was pared by 5 bases and J by 6 bases, with 20 bases between. In germline, CDR1 is SGHVS, CDR2 FQNEAQ. This CDR3 comprises 17 residues. The CDR3 DNA is TGTGCCAGCAGCCCCCGAGGCGGTGGGGTCGGTAATTCACCCCTCCACTTT. This encodes CASSPRGGGVGNSPLHF.

The chain links TRBV4-2 to TRBJ2-3; 11 bases match TRBD1. V dropped 0 bases and J dropped 4; count of bases not matched to a gene: 3. There are 16 residues in the CDR3. Per the germline V gene, CDR1 is LGHNA and CDR2 is YNFKEQ. CDR3 loop: CASSQDGTGGPDTQYF. The CDR3 DNA reads TGTGCCAGCAGCCAAGACGGGACAGGGGGGCCAGATACGCAGTATTTT.